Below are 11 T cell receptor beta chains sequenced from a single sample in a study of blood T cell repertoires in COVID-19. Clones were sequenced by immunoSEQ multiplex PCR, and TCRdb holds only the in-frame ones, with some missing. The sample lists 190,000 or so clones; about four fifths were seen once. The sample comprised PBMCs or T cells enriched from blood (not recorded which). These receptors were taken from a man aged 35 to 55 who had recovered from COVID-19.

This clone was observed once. The CDR3 region is CASSVVGGNTEAFF. CDR3 DNA sequence: TGTGCCAGCAGCGTAGTCGGGGGGAACACTGAAGCTTTCTTT. This chain connects TRBV9 to TRBJ1-1; D is perhaps TRBD1 (5 bases). The germline gives CDR1 SGDLS, CDR2 YYNGEE. This CDR3 is built from 14 residues. Trimming left V 0 bases short and J 1 base short, with 7 bases between.

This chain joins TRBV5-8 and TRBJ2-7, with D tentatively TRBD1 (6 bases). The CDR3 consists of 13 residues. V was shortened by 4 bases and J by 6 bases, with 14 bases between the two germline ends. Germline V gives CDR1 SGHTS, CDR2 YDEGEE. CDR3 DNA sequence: TGTGCCAGCAGCCCCCGGACAGATAGCGAGCAGTACTTC. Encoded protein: CASSPRTDSEQYF.

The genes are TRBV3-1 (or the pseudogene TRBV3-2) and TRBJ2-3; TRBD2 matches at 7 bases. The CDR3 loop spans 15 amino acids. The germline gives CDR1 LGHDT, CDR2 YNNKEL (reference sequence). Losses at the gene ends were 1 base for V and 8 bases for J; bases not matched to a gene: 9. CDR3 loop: CASSQVWDYQVTQYF. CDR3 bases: TGTGCCAGCAGCCAAGTATGGGACTACCAGGTTACGCAGTATTTT.

CDR3 bases: TGTGCCAGCATCGGGGACAGGGGGTACGAGCAGTACTTC. It yields the protein CASIGDRGYEQYF. This chain links TRBV7-8 with TRBJ2-7; 11 bases are a match to TRBD1. CDR1 and CDR2 (germline): SGHVS, FQNEAQ. This CDR3 has 13 residues. Losses at the gene ends were 7 bases for V and 4 bases for J; bases not matched to a gene: 3.

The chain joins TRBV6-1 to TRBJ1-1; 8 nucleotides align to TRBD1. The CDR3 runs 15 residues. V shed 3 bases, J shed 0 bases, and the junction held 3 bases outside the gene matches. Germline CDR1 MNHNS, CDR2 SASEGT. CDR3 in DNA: TGTGCCAGCAGTGATTGGACAGGGCTGAACACTGAAGCTTTCTTT. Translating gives CASSDWTGLNTEAFF.

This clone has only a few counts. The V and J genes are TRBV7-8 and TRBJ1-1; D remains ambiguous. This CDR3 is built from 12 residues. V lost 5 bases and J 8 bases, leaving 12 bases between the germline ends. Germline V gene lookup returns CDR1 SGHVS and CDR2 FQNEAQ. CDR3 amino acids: CASSLSGHEAFF. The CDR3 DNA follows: TGTGCCAGCAGCCTGTCAGGTCACGAAGCTTTCTTT.

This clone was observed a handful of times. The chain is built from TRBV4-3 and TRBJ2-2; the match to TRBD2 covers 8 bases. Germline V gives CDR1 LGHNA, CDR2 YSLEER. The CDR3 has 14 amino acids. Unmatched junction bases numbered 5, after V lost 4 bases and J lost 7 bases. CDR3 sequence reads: CASSRDLAGGELFF. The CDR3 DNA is TGCGCCAGCAGCCGGGACCTAGCGGGCGGGGAGCTGTTTTTT.

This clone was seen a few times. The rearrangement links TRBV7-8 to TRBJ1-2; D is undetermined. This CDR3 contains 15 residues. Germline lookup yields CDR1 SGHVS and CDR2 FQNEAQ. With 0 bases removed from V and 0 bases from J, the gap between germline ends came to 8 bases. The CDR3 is CASSLATNPNYGYTF. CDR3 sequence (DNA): TGTGCCAGCAGCTTAGCGACAAATCCTAACTATGGCTACACCTTC.

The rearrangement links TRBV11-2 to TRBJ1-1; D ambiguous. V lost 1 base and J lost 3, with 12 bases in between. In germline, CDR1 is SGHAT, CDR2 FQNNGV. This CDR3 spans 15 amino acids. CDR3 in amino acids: CASSLVTGLDTEAFF. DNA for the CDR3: TGTGCCAGCAGCTTAGTGACCGGGTTGGACACTGAAGCTTTCTTT.

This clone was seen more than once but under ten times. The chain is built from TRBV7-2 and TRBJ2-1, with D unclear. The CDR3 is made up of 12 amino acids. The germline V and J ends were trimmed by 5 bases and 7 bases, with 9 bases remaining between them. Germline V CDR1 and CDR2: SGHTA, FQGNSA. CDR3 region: CASSLLTNEQFF. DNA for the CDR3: TGTGCCAGCAGCCTGCTGACAAATGAGCAGTTCTTC. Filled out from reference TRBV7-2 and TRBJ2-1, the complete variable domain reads GAGVSQSPSNKVTEKGKDVELRCDPISGHTALYWYRQSLGQGLEFLIYFQGNSAPDKSGLPSDRFSAERTGGSVSTLTIQRTQQEDSAVYLCASSLLTNEQFFGPGTRLTVL.

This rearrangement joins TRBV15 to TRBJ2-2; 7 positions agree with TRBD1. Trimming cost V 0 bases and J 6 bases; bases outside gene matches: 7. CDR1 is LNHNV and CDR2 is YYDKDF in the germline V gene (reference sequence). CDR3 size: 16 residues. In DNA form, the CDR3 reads TGTGCCACCAGCAGAGATGTGACAGGGTCCGCCGGGGAGCTGTTTTTT. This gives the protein CATSRDVTGSAGELFF.